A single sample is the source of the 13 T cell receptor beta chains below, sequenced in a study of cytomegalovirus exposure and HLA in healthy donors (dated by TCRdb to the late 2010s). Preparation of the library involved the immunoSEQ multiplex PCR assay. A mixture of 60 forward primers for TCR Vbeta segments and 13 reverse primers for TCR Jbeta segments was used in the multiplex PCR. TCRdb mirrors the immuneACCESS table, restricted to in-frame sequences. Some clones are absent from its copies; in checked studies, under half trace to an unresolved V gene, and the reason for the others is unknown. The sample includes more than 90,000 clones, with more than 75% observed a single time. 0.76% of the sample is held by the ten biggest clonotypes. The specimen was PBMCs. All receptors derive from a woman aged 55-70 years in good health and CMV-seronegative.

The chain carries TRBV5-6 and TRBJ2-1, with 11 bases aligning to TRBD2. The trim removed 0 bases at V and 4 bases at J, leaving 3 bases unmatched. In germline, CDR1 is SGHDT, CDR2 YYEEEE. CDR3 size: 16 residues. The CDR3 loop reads CASSLELAGAYNEQFF. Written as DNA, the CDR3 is TGTGCCAGCAGCTTGGAACTAGCGGGAGCTTACAATGAGCAGTTCTTC.

In DNA, the CDR3 is TGTGCCAGCAGTTTACCTACTGGACTAGCGGGAGGGATTATTGAAACGGACACCGGGGAGCTGTTTTTT. This sequence encodes CASSLPTGLAGGIIETDTGELFF. The V and J genes are TRBV28 and TRBJ2-2; 15 bases fit TRBD2. With V trimmed by 2 bases and J by 3 bases, 19 bases remained unmatched. The germline gives CDR1 MDHEN, CDR2 SYDVKM. The CDR3 is 23 residues long.

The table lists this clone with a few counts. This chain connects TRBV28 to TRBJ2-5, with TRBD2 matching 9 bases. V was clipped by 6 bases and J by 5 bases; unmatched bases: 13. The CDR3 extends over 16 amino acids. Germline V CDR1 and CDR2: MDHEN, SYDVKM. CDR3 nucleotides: TGTGCCAGCAGCCCTTCATCTAGCGGGAATACGGAGACCCAGTACTTC. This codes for CASSPSSSGNTETQYF.

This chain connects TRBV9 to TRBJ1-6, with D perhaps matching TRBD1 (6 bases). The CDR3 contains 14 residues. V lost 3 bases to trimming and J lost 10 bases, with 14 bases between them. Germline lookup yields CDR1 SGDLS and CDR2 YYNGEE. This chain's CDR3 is CASSEQGGFSPLHF. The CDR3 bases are TGTGCCAGCAGCGAACAGGGTGGTTTCTCACCCCTCCACTTT. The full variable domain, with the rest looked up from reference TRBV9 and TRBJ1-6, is DSGVTQTPKHLITATGQRVTLRCSPRSGDLSVYWYQQSLDQGLQFLIQYYNGEERAKGNILERFSAQQFPDLHSELNLSSLELGDSALYFCASSEQGGFSPLHFGNGTRLTVT.

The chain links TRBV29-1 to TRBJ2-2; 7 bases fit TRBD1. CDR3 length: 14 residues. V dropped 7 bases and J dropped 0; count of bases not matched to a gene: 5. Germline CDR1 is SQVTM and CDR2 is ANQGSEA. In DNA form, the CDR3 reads TGCAGCGCGCATACAGGGGCGAACACCGGGGAGCTGTTTTTT. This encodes CSAHTGANTGELFF.

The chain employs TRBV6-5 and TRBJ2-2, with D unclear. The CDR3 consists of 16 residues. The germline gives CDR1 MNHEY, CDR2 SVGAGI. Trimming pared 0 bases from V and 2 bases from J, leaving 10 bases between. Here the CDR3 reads CASSYSFPLNTGELFF. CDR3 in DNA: TGTGCCAGCAGTTACTCTTTCCCGTTAAACACCGGGGAGCTGTTTTTT.

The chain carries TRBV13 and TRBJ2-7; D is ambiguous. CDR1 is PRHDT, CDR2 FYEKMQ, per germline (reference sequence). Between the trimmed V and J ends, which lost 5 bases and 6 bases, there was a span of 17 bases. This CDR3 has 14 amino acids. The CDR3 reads CASSLRIAPLEQYF. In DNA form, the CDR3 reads TGTGCCAGCAGCCTGAGAATAGCCCCTCTCGAGCAGTACTTC.

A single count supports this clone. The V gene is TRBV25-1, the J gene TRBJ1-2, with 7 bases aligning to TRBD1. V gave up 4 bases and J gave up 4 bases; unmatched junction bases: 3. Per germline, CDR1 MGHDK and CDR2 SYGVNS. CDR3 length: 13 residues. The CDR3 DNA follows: TGTGCCAGCAGTGGGACAGGCCCCTATGGCTACACCTTC. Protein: CASSGTGPYGYTF.

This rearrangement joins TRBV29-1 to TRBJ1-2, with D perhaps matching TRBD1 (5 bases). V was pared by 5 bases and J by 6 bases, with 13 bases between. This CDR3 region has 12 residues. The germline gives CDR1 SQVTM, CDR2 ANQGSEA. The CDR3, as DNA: TGCAGCGTTTACCGACAGACCCATGGCTACACCTTC. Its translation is CSVYRQTHGYTF.

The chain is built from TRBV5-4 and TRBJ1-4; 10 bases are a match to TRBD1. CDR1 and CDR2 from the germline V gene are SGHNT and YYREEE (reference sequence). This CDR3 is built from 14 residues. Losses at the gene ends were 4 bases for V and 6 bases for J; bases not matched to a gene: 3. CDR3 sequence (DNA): TGTGCCAGCAGCCCTGGGACAGGGGATGAAAAACTGTTTTTT. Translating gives CASSPGTGDEKLFF.

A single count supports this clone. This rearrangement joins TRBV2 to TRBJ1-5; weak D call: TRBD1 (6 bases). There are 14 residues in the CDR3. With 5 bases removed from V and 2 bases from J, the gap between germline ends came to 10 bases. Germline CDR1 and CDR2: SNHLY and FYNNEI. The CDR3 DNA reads TGTGCCAGCAGTTCCCGACAGGGCAATCAGCCCCAGCATTTT. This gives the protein CASSSRQGNQPQHF.

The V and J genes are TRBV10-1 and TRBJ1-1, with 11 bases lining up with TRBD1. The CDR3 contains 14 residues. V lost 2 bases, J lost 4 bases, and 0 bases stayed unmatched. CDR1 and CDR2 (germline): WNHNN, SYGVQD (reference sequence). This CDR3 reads CASSEGTGGTEAFF. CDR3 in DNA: TGCGCCAGCAGTGAGGGGACAGGGGGCACTGAAGCTTTCTTT.

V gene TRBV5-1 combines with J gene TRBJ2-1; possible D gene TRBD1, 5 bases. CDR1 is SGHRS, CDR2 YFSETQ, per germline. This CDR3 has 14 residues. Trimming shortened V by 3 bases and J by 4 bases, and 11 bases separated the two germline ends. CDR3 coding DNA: TGCGCCAGCAGCTCGCCGACAGTGTACAATGAGCAGTTCTTC. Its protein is CASSSPTVYNEQFF.